This T cell receptor (beta chain) is drawn from a study of blood T cell repertoires in COVID-19. As for the study in general: Sites in the United States, Italy and Spain provided acute and convalescent COVID-19 samples. In each case, the material was cDNA or gDNA derived from T cells, B-cell-depleted T cells, or PBMCs.

A Seattle source enrolled patients during active infection and followed them longitudinally. As processed by the authors: Nucleated cell number was recorded as an estimate derived from reference gene primer amplification. Data came from immunoSEQ multiplex PCR; TCRdb stores just in-frame clones and leaves some out. The DNA was the basis for D and trimming; V, J and clone size are from that table. The profile covers 380,000 or so clones, with around 88% appearing a single time and 7.1% taken by the ten largest. Deletions cut 3 bases from V and 0 bases from J, with 15 bases between. Germline CDR1 reads SGHDT; CDR2 reads YYEEEE. The CDR3 has 17 amino acids.

This chain joins TRBV5-6 and TRBJ1-4; weak D call: TRBD1 (5 bases). What was sequenced was peripheral blood. The sequence came from a woman in her sixties or seventies with COVID-19, enrolled during active disease. The CDR3 DNA follows: TGTGCCAGCAGCTCGGTAGGGGTCGTTGCAACTAATGAAAAACTGTTTTTT. It is translated as CASSSVGVVATNEKLFF.